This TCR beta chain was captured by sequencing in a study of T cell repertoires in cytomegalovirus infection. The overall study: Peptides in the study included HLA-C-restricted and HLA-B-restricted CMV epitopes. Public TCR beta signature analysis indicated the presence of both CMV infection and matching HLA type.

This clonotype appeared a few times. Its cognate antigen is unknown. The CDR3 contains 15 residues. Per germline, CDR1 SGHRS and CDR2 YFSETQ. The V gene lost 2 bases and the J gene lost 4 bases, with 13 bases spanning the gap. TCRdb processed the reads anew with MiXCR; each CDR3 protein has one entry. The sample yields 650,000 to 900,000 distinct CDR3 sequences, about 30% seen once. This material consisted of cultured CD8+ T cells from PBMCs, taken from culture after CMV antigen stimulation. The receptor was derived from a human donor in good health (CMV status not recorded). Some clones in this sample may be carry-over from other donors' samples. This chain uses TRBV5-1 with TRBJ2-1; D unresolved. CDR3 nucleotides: TGCGCCAGCAGCTTAACGCAGCCTGATTACAATGAGCAGTTCTTC. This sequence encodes CASSLTQPDYNEQFF.